These T cell receptor beta chains were read from a single sample in a study of CD8 T cells in ankylosing spondylitis. TCRdb fed the 5' RACE reads into MiXCR, producing one record per CDR3 protein. The sample records more than 650,000 distinct CDR3 sequences, 10% to 15% being singletons. Sequencing input: blood, either unsorted or a sorted T cell fraction (not recorded which). These receptors all come from a male donor with ankylosing spondylitis. Both conserved end residues are part of each CDR3. The D gene is left open where the match is weak. Clone size, where shown, is once, few, many, or a class for clones that have expanded.

.,few,TRBV10-3,TRBJ1-5,14,TGTGCCATCAGTGCCGGGACACAAAATCAGCCCCAGCATTTT,CAISAGTQNQPQHF
.,.,TRBV7-2,TRBJ1-4,13,TGTGCCAGCAGCTTAGCGACCCCAGCTACACTGTTTTTT,CASSLATPATLFF
TRBD1,few,TRBV20-1,TRBJ2-7,15,TGCAGTGCTAGAAGGGGCTGGACAGGGATAAACGAGCAGTACTTC,CSARRGWTGINEQYF
.,.,TRBV4-3,TRBJ2-1,14,TGCGCCAGCAGCCAAGAGGGCCGACTCAATGAGCAGTTCTTC,CASSQEGRLNEQFF
.,few,TRBV29-1,TRBJ2-2,15,TGCAGTGCCTTGGGAATAGCGGCGAACACCGGGGAGCTGTTTTTT,CSALGIAANTGELFF
TRBD1,many,TRBV7-9,TRBJ1-4,15,TGTGCCAGCAGCCGGACAGGGGCAACTAATGAAAAACTGTTTTTT,CASSRTGATNEKLFF
.,.,TRBV20-1,TRBJ2-5,15,TGCAGTGCTATGGATCCTCGGGGGTCTGGGGAGACCCAGTACTTC,CSAMDPRGSGETQYF
.,.,TRBV6-5,TRBJ1-5,14,TGTGCCAGCAGTTACTTAGGGGGACGGCAGCCCCAGCATTTT,CASSYLGGRQPQHF
TRBD1,few,TRBV12-3/TRBV12-4,TRBJ1-1,16,TGTGCCAGCAGTGTCCGGGACAGGGTTATCGTCACTGAAGCTTTCTTT,CASSVRDRVIVTEAFF
.,few,TRBV2,TRBJ2-1,15,TGTGCCAGCAGATCGCTAGGAGGCTCCTACAATGAGCAGTTCTTC,CASRSLGGSYNEQFF
.,.,TRBV4-3,TRBJ2-3,16,TGCGCCAGCAGCCAAGAGGTTCTGGTGAGCACAGATACGCAGTATTTT,CASSQEVLVSTDTQYF
.,.,TRBV20-1,TRBJ2-7,14,TGCAGTGCTAGAGATCCGACAGCTCTTAACGAGCAGTACTTC,CSARDPTALNEQYF
.,.,TRBV20-1,TRBJ1-1,15,TGCAGTGCTAGAGATCTTGGCAGGGTCATCACTGAAGCTTTCTTT,CSARDLGRVITEAFF
TRBD2,many,TRBV11-2,TRBJ2-7,15,TGTGCCAGCAGCTTAGGGCTAGCGGTCTCCTACGAGCAGTACTTC,CASSLGLAVSYEQYF
TRBD2,.,TRBV7-3,TRBJ2-1,18,TGTGCCAGCAGCTTAAGTAGCGGGGGGGCGAGCTCCTACAATGAGCAGTTCTTC,CASSLSSGGASSYNEQFF
.,many,TRBV10-3,TRBJ2-3,15,TGTGCCATCAGTGATCCGAAGTCAGGGAAGGATACGCAGTATTTT,CAISDPKSGKDTQYF
.,few,TRBV9,TRBJ1-1,16,TGTGCCAGCAGCGTAGGTCTGGCCGAAATGAACACTGAAGCTTTCTTT,CASSVGLAEMNTEAFF
.,.,TRBV20-1,TRBJ2-1,17,TGCAGTGCTAGAGACCGAGGGGTCACCATCCCGAGGGGTGAGCAGTTCTTC,CSARDRGVTIPRGEQFF
TRBD2,.,TRBV7-9,TRBJ2-5,14,TGTGCCAGCAGCGACCCGACTAGCGGAGAGACCCAGTACTTC,CASSDPTSGETQYF
TRBD1,few,TRBV6-5,TRBJ1-4,15,TGTGCCAGCAGTTACGCGGCAGGGGGCAATGAAAAACTGTTTTTT,CASSYAAGGNEKLFF
.,many,TRBV3-1,TRBJ1-6,13,TGTGCCAGCAGCCAAGATTTGGTTTCACCCCTCCACTTT,CASSQDLVSPLHF
.,many,TRBV29-1,TRBJ2-5,12,TGCAGCGTTGAGGAAGGGGAAGAGACCCAGTACTTC,CSVEEGEETQYF
TRBD1,few,TRBV15,TRBJ2-7,14,TGTGCCACCAGCAGGGACAGGGAATCCTACGAGCAGTACTTC,CATSRDRESYEQYF
TRBD1,.,TRBV7-8,TRBJ1-6,15,TGTGCCAGCAGCTACCGGGACAGGGATAATTCACCCCTCCACTTT,CASSYRDRDNSPLHF
TRBD1,few,TRBV9,TRBJ2-2,15,TGTGCCAGCAGTTTTCAGGGGGCGAGCACCGGGGAGCTGTTTTTT,CASSFQGASTGELFF
TRBD1,.,TRBV12-3/TRBV12-4,TRBJ2-4,14,TGTGCCAGCAGCCGGACAGGGGGCGTTAACATTCAGTACTTC,CASSRTGGVNIQYF
TRBD1,.,TRBV10-3,TRBJ2-7,13,TGTGCCATCCTAGGACAGGGTGTTGACGAGCAGTACTTC,CAILGQGVDEQYF
.,.,TRBV29-1,TRBJ2-7,13,TGCGGAGCTGAGGGGAAGGTCCCCTACGAGCAGTACTTC,CGAEGKVPYEQYF
TRBD1,many,TRBV24-1,TRBJ2-3,16,TGTGCCACCAGTGTCACCGGGACAGGGGGCGGTGATACGCAGTATTTT,CATSVTGTGGGDTQYF
.,few,TRBV21-1,TRBJ2-1,13,TGTGTACCGTGGGGAAGCTCCTACAATGAGCAGTTCTTC,CVPWGSSYNEQFF
.,.,TRBV6-1,TRBJ1-1,14,TGTGCCAGCAATCCGATAGGGAGGGACACTGAAGCTTTCTTT,CASNPIGRDTEAFF
.,many,TRBV12-3/TRBV12-4,TRBJ1-2,12,TGTGCCAGCCGCTACAGGGAATATGGCTACACCTTC,CASRYREYGYTF
.,.,TRBV6-5,TRBJ2-1,13,TGTGCCAGCAGTTACCAGGGACTTGCGGAGCAGTTCTTC,CASSYQGLAEQFF
.,few,TRBV5-1,TRBJ2-4,15,TGCGCCAGCAGCTTGGGAGGTCTGGTCAAAAACATTCAGTACTTC,CASSLGGLVKNIQYF
TRBD2,few,TRBV6-4,TRBJ2-3,13,TGTGCCAGCAGCAACGGACTAGCGGGGACGCAGTATTTT,CASSNGLAGTQYF
.,.,TRBV12-3/TRBV12-4,TRBJ2-2,12,TGTGCCAGCCTGGCGAACACCGGGGAGCTGTTTTTT,CASLANTGELFF
TRBD2,many,TRBV29-1,TRBJ2-7,14,TGCAGCGTTGGACCAGCGGGAGGGCCCTACGAGCAGTACTTC,CSVGPAGGPYEQYF
TRBD1,few,TRBV20-1,TRBJ2-7,14,TGCAGTGCTAGGGATGAGTCAGGGGGAAGAGCGCAGTACTTC,CSARDESGGRAQYF
.,.,TRBV7-2,TRBJ2-5,14,TGTGCCAGCAGCCTTTCGGGGGTTGTAGAGACCCAGTACTTC,CASSLSGVVETQYF
.,.,TRBV24-1,TRBJ2-1,12,TGTGCCACCAGCGAAAACAGCAATGAGCAGTTCTTC,CATSENSNEQFF
.,many,TRBV29-1,TRBJ1-1,13,TGCAGCGTGGGTGGCCGGGTACTCGGGGAAGCTTTCTTT,CSVGGRVLGEAFF
TRBD2,.,TRBV5-1,TRBJ2-1,17,TGCGCCAGCAGCTTGGCGGCTAGCGGGAAAGATTCAGATGAGCAGTTCTTC,CASSLAASGKDSDEQFF
TRBD1,.,TRBV5-1,TRBJ1-4,15,TGCGCCAGCAGCGCCGGGGACAGGGGGCCGGAAAAACTGTTTTTT,CASSAGDRGPEKLFF
.,.,TRBV18,TRBJ1-1,13,TGTGCCAGCTCACCGTGGGAAGGGACTGAAGCTTTCTTT,CASSPWEGTEAFF
.,once,TRBV6-1,TRBJ2-5,14,TGTGCCAGCACTGAGGGGGGGCGCAGAGAGACCCAGTACTTC,CASTEGGRRETQYF
.,.,TRBV6-2/TRBV6-3,TRBJ2-7,15,TGTGCCAGCACCCTCCCGCGCGGATCTTTCTACGAGCAGTACTTC,CASTLPRGSFYEQYF
.,many,TRBV7-6,TRBJ2-2,17,TGTGCCAGCAGCTTAGAGCCCCCAGGGGCGAGCACCGGGGAGCTGTTTTTT,CASSLEPPGASTGELFF
TRBD2,few,TRBV12-3/TRBV12-4,TRBJ2-2,19,TGTGCCAGCAGTTTCGCCGCGACTAGCGGTCTTTGGAATACCGGGGAGCTGTTTTTT,CASSFAATSGLWNTGELFF
TRBD2,.,TRBV5-8,TRBJ2-7,16,TGTGCCAGCAGCTTGCGGGGGGGTTCTCCCGCCTACGAGCAGTACTTC,CASSLRGGSPAYEQYF
.,few,TRBV7-2,TRBJ2-7,13,TGTGCCAGCAGTTCAGCCCCCAGGGGCGAGCAGTACTTC,CASSSAPRGEQYF
TRBD1,few,TRBV24-1,TRBJ2-1,15,TGTGCCACCAGTGATCCGGGACAGGGAGGCAATGAGCAGTTCTTC,CATSDPGQGGNEQFF
TRBD2,.,TRBV10-2,TRBJ2-3,14,TGCGCCAGCACCCTACTAGCGGGGACCGATACGCAGTATTTT,CASTLLAGTDTQYF
.,.,TRBV6-4,TRBJ2-6,16,TGTGCCAGCAGTCCCAGTCCCATTTCTGGGGCCAACGTCCTGACTTTC,CASSPSPISGANVLTF
.,.,TRBV4-2,TRBJ1-2,15,TGTGCCAGCAGCCAGTCTGGGGAGGGGGACTATGGCTACACCTTC,CASSQSGEGDYGYTF
.,few,TRBV12-3/TRBV12-4,TRBJ1-2,15,TGTGCCAGCAGTCCCTCCGGCCAGGCTAACTATGGCTACACCTTC,CASSPSGQANYGYTF
.,.,TRBV6-5,TRBJ2-3,14,TGTGCCAGCAGTTATAAGGACACCACAGATACGCAGTATTTT,CASSYKDTTDTQYF
.,.,TRBV2,TRBJ2-7,13,TGTGCCACCGAGTATCAGGGTTCAGGCGAGCAGTACTTC,CATEYQGSGEQYF
.,few,TRBV12-3/TRBV12-4,TRBJ1-2,12,TGTGCCAGCAGTTTAGCCGTGAACGGCTACACCTTC,CASSLAVNGYTF
TRBD1,few,TRBV25-1,TRBJ1-6,16,TGTGCCAGCAGTGATATTGACCGGGACAGTAATTCACCCCTCCACTTT,CASSDIDRDSNSPLHF
.,few,TRBV7-2,TRBJ2-7,14,TGTGCCAGCAGCTTAGGACATTACTCCTACGAGCAGTACTTC,CASSLGHYSYEQYF